This T cell receptor (beta chain) is from a study of blood T cell repertoires in COVID-19. V shed 6 bases and J 5 bases; nucleotides not matched to a gene: 8. The CDR3 runs to 17 residues. CDR1 MNHEY and CDR2 SMNVEV come from the germline V gene (reference sequence). Assay used: immunoSEQ multiplex PCR; TCRdb lists only in-frame clones, some missing. The sample includes approximately 400,000 clones, 89% of them seen just once. The receptor was derived from a man in his forties with acute or convalescent COVID-19. This chain joins TRBV27 and TRBJ2-2, with 14 bases aligning to TRBD2. Sequences were obtained from peripheral blood. CDR3 bases: TGTGCCAGCAGGACACGCGGACTAGCGGGGGGAACCGGGGAGCTGTTTTTT. Translating gives CASRTRGLAGGTGELFF.